This T cell receptor (beta chain) emerged from a study of cytomegalovirus exposure and HLA in healthy donors. The PCR was carried out with 60 Vbeta primers and 13 Jbeta primers. Repertoires were generated with immunoSEQ multiplex PCR, while TCRdb's copy carries only in-frame clones and drops some. Of about 130,000 clones listed, 80% are singletons. After removal of 5 bases from V and 2 bases from J, the junction contained 2 bases not matched to a gene. The CDR3 has 14 amino acids. The germline V gene encodes CDR1 SGHVS and CDR2 FQNEAQ. The rearrangement uses TRBV7-8 and TRBJ2-5; 10 bases match TRBD1. The TCR was taken from a woman between 40 and 50 years old in good health and CMV-seronegative. The sample comprised PBMCs. CDR3 region: CASSQDRGQETQYF. DNA of the CDR3: TGTGCCAGCAGCCAGGACAGGGGGCAAGAGACCCAGTACTTC.